This TCR beta chain was documented in a study of T cells in Graves' hyperthyroidism and ophthalmopathy. TCR beta CDR3 regions were amplified from RNA transcripts. First-round RT-PCR targeting the TCR CDR3 was performed with the HTBI primer set. TCRdb analysed the multiplex PCR reads with MiXCR anew, one entry per CDR3 protein. Of fewer than 550,000 distinct CDR3 sequences listed, less than 20% were seen once; the top ten hold approximately 8%. The TCR sequence derives from a woman between 18 and 29 years old with Graves' hyperthyroidism. The sample comprised blood.

The CDR3 bases are TGTGCCAGCAGGTTGGACAGGGCTAATTCACCCCTCCACTTT. This codes for CASRLDRANSPLHF. The V call is TRBV6-1, the J call TRBJ1-6, with 8 positions matching TRBD1. CDR1 is MNHNS, CDR2 SASEGT, per germline. Unmatched junction bases numbered 4, after V lost 6 bases and J lost 6 bases. The CDR3 length is 14 residues.